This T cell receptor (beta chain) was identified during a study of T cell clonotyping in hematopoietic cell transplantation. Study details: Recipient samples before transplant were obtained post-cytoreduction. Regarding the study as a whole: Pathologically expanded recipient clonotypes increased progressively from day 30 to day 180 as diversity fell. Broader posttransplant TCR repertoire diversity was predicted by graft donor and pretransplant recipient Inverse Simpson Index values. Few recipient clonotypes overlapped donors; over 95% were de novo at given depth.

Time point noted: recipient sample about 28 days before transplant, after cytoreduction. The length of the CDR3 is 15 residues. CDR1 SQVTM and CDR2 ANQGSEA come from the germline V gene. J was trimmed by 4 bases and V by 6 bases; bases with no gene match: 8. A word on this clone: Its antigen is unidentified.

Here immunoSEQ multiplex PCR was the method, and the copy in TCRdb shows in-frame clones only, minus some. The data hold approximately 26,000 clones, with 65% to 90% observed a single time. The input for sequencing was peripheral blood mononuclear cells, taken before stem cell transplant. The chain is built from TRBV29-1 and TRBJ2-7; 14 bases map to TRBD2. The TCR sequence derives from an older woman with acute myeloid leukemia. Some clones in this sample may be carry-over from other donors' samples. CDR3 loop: CSVPLGTSGRYEQYF. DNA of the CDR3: TGCAGCGTGCCCCTGGGGACTAGCGGGAGATACGAGCAGTACTTC.